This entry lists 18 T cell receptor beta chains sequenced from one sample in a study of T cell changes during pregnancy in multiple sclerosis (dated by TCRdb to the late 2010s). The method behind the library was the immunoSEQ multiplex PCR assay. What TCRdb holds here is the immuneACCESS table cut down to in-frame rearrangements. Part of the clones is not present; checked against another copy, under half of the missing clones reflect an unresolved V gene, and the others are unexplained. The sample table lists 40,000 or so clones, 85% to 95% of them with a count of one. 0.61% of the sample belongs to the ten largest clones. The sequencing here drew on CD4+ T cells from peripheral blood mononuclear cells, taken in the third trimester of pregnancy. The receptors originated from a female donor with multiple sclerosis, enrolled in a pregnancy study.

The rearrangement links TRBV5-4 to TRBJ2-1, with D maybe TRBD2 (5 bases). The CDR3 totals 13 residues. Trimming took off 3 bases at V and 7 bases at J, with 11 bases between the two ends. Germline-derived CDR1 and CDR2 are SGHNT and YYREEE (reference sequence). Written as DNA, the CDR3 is TGTGCCAGCAGCTGGGAGAACAGTAATGAGCAGTTCTTC. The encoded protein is CASSWENSNEQFF.

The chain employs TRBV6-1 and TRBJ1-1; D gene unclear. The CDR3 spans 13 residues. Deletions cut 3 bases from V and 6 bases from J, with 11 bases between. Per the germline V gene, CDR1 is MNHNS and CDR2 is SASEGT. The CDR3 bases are TGTGCCAGCAGTGAGTGGGCGGGTGCTGAAGCTTTCTTT. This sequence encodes CASSEWAGAEAFF.

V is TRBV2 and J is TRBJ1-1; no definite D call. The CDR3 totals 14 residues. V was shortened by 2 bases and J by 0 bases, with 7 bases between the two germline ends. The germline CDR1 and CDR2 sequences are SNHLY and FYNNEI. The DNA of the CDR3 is TGTGCCAGCAGTGAAAGGGAGATGAACACTGAAGCTTTCTTT. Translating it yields CASSEREMNTEAFF.

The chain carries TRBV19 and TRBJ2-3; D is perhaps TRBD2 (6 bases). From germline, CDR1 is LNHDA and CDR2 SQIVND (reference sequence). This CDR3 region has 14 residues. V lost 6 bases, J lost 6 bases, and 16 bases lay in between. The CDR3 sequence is CASSLGLPPDTQYF. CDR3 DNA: TGTGCCAGTAGCCTGGGACTGCCCCCGGATACGCAGTATTTT.

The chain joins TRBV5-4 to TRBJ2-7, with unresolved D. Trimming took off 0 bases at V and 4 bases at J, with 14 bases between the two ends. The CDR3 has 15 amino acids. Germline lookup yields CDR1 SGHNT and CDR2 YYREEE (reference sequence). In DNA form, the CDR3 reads TGTGCCAGCAGCTTGGCCCCGGGTACCTCGTACGAGCAGTACTTC. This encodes CASSLAPGTSYEQYF.

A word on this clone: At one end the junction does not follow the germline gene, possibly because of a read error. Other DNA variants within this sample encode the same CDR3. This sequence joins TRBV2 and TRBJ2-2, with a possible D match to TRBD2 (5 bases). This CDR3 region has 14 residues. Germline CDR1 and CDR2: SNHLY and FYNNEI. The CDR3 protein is CASMKIANTGELFF. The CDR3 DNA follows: TGTGCCAGCATGAAGATAGCGAACACCGGGGAGCTGTTTTTC.

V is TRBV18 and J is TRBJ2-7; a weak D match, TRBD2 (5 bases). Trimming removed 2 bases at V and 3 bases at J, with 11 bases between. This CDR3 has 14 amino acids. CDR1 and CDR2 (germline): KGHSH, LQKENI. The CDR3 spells CASSPETGVYEQYF. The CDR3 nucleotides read TGTGCCAGCTCACCAGAAACCGGGGTCTACGAGCAGTACTTC. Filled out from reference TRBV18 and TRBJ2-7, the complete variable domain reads NAGVMQNPRHLVRRRGQEARLRCSPMKGHSHVYWYRQLPEEGLKFMVYLQKENIIDESGMPKERFSAEFPKEGPSILRIQQVVRGDSAAYFCASSPETGVYEQYFGPGTRLTVT.

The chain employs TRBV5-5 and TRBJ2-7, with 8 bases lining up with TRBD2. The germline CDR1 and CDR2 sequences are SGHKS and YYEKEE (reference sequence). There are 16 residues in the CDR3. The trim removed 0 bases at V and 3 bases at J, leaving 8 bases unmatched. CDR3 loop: CASSLAPGAGGYEQYF. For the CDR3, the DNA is TGTGCCAGCAGCTTGGCCCCCGGGGCGGGGGGCTACGAGCAGTACTTC.

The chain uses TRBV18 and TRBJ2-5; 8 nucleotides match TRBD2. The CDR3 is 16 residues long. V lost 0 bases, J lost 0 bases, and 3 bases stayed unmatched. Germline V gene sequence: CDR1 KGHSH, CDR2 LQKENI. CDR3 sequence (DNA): TGTGCCAGCTCACCACCGAGCGGGAGAGACCAAGAGACCCAGTACTTC. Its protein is CASSPPSGRDQETQYF.

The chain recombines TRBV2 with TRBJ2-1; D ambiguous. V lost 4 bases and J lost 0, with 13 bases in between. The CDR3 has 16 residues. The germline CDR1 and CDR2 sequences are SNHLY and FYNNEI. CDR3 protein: CASSGRVGASYNEQFF. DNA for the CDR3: TGTGCCAGCAGTGGTCGTGTGGGCGCCTCCTACAATGAGCAGTTCTTC.

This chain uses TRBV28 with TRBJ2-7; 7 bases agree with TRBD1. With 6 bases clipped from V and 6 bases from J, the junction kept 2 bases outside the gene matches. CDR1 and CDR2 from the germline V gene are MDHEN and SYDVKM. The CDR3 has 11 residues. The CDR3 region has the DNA TGTGCCAGCAGGACAGGGAGCGAGCAGTACTTC. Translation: CASRTGSEQYF.

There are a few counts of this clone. CDR3 nucleotides: TGTGCCAGCAGTTCCTTTGACGCCCGGGACAGGAGCCATGGGCAGTACTTC. Amino acid sequence: CASSSFDARDRSHGQYF. The rearrangement links TRBV28 to TRBJ2-7, with 8 bases aligning to TRBD1. The germline CDR1 and CDR2 sequences are MDHEN and SYDVKM. The CDR3 extends over 17 amino acids. Losses at the gene ends were 4 bases for V and 9 bases for J; bases not matched to a gene: 20.

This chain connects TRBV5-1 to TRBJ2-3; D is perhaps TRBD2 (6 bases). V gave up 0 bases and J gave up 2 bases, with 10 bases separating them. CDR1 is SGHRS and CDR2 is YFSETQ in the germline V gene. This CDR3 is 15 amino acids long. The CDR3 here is CASSLVGGSTDTQYF. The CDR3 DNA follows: TGCGCCAGCAGCTTGGTGGGGGGTTCCACAGATACGCAGTATTTT.

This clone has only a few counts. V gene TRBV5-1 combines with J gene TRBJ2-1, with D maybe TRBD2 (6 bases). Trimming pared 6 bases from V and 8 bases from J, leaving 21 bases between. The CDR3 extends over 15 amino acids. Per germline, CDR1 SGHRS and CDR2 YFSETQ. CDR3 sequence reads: CASNFDGSRRDEQFF. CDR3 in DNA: TGCGCCAGCAACTTCGACGGGAGCCGAAGGGATGAGCAGTTCTTC.

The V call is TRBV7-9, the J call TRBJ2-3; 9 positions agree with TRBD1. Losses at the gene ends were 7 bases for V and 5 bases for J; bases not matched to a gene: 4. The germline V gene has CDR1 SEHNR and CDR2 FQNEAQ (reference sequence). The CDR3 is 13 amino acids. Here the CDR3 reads CASTRTGEDTQYF. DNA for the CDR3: TGTGCCAGCACCCGGACAGGGGAAGATACGCAGTATTTT.

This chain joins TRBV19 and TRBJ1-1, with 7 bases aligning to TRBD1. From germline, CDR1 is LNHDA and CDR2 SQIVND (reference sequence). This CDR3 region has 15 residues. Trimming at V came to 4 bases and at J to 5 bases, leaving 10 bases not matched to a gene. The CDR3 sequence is CASSTSTGIGTEAFF. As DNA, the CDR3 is TGTGCCAGTAGTACTTCGACAGGGATAGGGACTGAAGCTTTCTTT.

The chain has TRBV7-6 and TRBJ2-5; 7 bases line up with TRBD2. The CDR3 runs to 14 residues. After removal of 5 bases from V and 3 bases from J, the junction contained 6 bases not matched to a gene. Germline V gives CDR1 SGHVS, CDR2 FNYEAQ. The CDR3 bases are TGTGCCAGCAGCCCTCTGGGGACTAAAGAGACCCAGTACTTC. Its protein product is CASSPLGTKETQYF.

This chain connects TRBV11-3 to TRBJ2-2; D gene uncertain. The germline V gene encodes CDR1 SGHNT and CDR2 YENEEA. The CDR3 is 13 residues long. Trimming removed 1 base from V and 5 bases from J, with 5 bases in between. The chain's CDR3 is CASSLVRTGELFF. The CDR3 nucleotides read TGTGCCAGCAGCTTAGTCCGGACCGGGGAGCTGTTTTTT.